This TCR beta chain originates from a study of blood T cell repertoires in COVID-19. In the study overall: The United States, Italy and Spain were the sources of the acute and convalescent COVID-19 samples.

Here immunoSEQ multiplex PCR was the method, and the copy in TCRdb shows in-frame clones only, minus some. This sample has about 95,000 clones; roughly 90% occur once, and the top ten carry approximately 2.6%. There are 14 residues in the CDR3. Trimming removed 2 bases from V and 7 bases from J, with 11 bases in between. From germline, CDR1 is SEHNR and CDR2 FQNEAQ (reference sequence). The gene calls are TRBV7-9 and TRBJ1-4; unclear D gene. Material: peripheral blood. The source of this sequence is a man aged 50 or older with COVID-19, enrolled during active disease. The CDR3 region is CASSLSLAGEKLFF. In nucleotides, the CDR3 is TGTGCCAGCAGCTTAAGTCTGGCAGGTGAAAAACTGTTTTTT.